This entry is about one TCR beta chain. This CDR3 has 10 amino acids. Germline CDR1 MNHNY, CDR2 SVGAGI (reference sequence). The V end lost 10 bases, the J end lost 3 bases, and 7 bases lay between the germline ends. These data originate in a study of blood T cell repertoires in COVID-19. Study-level background: The cDNA or gDNA used as material had been derived from T cells, B-cell-depleted T cells, or PBMCs.

TCRdb's copy holds only in-frame clones and misses some; the assay was immunoSEQ multiplex PCR. The data hold about 110,000 clones, with about nine tenths observed a single time. This chain links TRBV6-6 with TRBJ2-7; D gene unclear. The sequence came from a human donor in a cohort sampled during active COVID-19. What was sequenced was peripheral blood. CDR3 loop: CAIGGYEQYF. In DNA form, the CDR3 reads TGTGCCATCGGTGGCTACGAGCAGTACTTC.